Listed below are T cell receptor beta chains from one sample, sequenced in a study of CD8 T cells in Susac syndrome. MiXCR, applied by TCRdb to the immunoSEQ multiplex PCR reads, yields one record per CDR3 protein. The repertoire has about 440,000 distinct CDR3 sequences, more than 80% of them found once; the top ten carry 0.09% to 0.15%. The material sequenced was CD8+ T cells from PBMCs. Receptors originate from a human donor with multiple sclerosis. Both conserved end residues are part of each CDR3. The D gene is left open where the match is weak.

TRBV29-1	TRBJ2-1	.	12	CSGAGGYNEQFF	TGCAGCGGCGCAGGCGGCTACAATGAGCAGTTCTTC
TRBV25-1	TRBJ2-3	TRBD1	15	CASSPGQGAQDTQYF	TGTGCCAGCAGCCCGGGACAGGGGGCACAAGATACGCAGTATTTT
TRBV23-1	TRBJ2-1	TRBD2	16	CASGVRGGKPNNEQFF	TGCGCCAGCGGGGTCCGGGGAGGGAAACCCAACAATGAGCAGTTCTTC
TRBV6-5	TRBJ2-2	.	14	CASSSNKGTGELFF	TGTGCCAGCAGTTCGAACAAAGGAACCGGGGAGCTGTTTTTT
TRBV13	TRBJ2-7	.	16	CASSSRDNLVPYEQYF	TGTGCCAGCAGCTCCCGGGACAACCTAGTGCCCTACGAGCAGTACTTC
TRBV20-1	TRBJ1-4	.	14	CSASRGREGEKLFF	TGCAGTGCCTCCCGGGGACGGGAAGGAGAAAAACTGTTTTTT
TRBV6-5	TRBJ2-7	TRBD1	15	CASSYGQGMSYEQYF	TGTGCCAGCAGTTACGGACAGGGGATGTCCTACGAGCAGTACTTC
TRBV27	TRBJ2-3	.	14	CASSPGVVTDTQYF	TGTGCCAGCAGCCCCGGGGTGGTTACAGATACGCAGTATTTT
TRBV4-1	TRBJ2-1	TRBD2	16	CASSQEGLAEYNEQFF	TGCGCCAGCAGCCAAGAAGGACTAGCGGAATACAATGAGCAGTTCTTC
TRBV6-2/TRBV6-3	TRBJ2-2	.	13	CASSYSDPGELFF	TGTGCCAGCAGTTACTCGGATCCCGGGGAGCTGTTTTTT
TRBV6-2/TRBV6-3	TRBJ2-1	.	17	CASKTRFGTPDYNEQFF	TGTGCCAGCAAGACCCGTTTTGGGACACCGGATTACAATGAGCAGTTCTTC
TRBV19	TRBJ1-2	.	14	CASSNPNRDYGYTF	TGTGCCAGTAGTAACCCCAACAGGGACTATGGCTACACCTTC
TRBV6-1	TRBJ1-1	.	11	CASAGNTEAFF	TGTGCCAGCGCCGGGAACACTGAAGCTTTCTTT